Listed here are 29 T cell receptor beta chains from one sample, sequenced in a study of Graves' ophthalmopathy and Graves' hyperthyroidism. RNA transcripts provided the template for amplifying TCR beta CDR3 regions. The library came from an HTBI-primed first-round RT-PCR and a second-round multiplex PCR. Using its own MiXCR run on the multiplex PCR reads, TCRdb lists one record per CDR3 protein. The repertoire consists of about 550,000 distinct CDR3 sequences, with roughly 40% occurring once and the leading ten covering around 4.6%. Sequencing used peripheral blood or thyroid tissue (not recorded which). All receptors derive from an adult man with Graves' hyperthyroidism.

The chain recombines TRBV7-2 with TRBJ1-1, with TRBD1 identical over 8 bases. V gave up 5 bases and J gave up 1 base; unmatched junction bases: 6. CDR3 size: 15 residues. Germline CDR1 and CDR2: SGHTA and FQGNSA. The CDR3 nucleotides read TGTGCCAGCAGCCCAAAGACAGGGGAGAACACTGAAGCTTTCTTT. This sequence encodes CASSPKTGENTEAFF.

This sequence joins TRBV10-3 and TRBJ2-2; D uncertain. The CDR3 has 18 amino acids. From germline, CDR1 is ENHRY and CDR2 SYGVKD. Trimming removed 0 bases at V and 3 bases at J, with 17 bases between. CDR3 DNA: TGTGCCATCAGTGAGTCAGGTATAAACACCGCGGACACCGGGGAGCTGTTTTTT. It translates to CAISESGINTADTGELFF.

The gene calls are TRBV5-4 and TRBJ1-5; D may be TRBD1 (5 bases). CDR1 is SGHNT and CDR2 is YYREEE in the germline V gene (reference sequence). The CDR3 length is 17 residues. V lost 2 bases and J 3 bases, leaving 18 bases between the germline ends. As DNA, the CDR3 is TGTGCCAGCAGCTTTCTAGCGGGGGGGAGCAACAATCAGCCCCAGCATTTT. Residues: CASSFLAGGSNNQPQHF.

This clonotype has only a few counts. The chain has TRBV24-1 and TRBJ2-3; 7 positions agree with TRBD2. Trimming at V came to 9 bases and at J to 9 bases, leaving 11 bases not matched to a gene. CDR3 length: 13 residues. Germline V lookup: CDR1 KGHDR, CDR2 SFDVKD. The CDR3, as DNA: TGTGCCACCTCCTTGAGCAGCGGGGCCACGCAGTATTTT. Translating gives CATSLSSGATQYF.

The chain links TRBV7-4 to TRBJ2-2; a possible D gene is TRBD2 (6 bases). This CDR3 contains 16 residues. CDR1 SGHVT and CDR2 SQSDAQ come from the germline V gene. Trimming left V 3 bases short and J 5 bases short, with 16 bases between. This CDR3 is CASSLDLVGTTGELFF. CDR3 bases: TGTGCCAGCAGCTTGGACCTCGTCGGGACTACCGGGGAGCTGTTTTTT.

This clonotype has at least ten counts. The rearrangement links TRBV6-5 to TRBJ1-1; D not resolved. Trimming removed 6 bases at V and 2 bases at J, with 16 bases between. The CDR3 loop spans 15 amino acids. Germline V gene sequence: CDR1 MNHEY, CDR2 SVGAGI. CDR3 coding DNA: TGTGCCAGCAGCCCTACTCTTGACGGTAACACTGAAGCTTTCTTT. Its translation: CASSPTLDGNTEAFF.

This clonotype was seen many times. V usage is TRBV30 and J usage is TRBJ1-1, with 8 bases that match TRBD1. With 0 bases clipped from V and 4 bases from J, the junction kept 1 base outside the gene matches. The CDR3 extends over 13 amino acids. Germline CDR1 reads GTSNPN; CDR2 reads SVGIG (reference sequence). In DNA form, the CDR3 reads TGTGCCTGGAGTGTTGACAGGGGCACTGAAGCTTTCTTT. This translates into CAWSVDRGTEAFF.

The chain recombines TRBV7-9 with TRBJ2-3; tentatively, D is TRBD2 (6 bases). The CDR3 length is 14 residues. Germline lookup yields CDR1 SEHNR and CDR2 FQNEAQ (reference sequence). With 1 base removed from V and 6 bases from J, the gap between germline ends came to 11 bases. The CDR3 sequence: CASSLVAASDTQYF. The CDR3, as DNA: TGTGCCAGCAGCTTAGTAGCGGCCTCCGATACGCAGTATTTT.

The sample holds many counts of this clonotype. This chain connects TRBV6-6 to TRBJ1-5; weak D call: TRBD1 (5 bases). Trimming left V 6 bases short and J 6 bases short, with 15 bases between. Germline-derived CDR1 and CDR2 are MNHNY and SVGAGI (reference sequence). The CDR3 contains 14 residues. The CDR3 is CASRRTGEPQPQHF. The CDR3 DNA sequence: TGTGCCAGCAGACGAACGGGGGAACCTCAGCCCCAGCATTTT.

The CDR3 DNA follows: TGTGCCAGCTACCCCCTTAGGGGGGCTCAAGAGACCCAGTACTTC. Encoded protein: CASYPLRGAQETQYF. V gene TRBV7-2 combines with J gene TRBJ2-5; D assignment may be TRBD1 or TRBD2 (6 bases each). There are 15 residues in the CDR3. Looked up from germline, CDR1 is SGHTA and CDR2 is FQGNSA. V was shortened by 8 bases and J by 2 bases, with 18 bases between the two germline ends.

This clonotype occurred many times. CDR3 nucleotides: TGCAGCGTTGAAGCGTCTAACTATGGCTACACCTTC. This codes for CSVEASNYGYTF. This sequence joins TRBV29-1 and TRBJ1-2; D not certain. V was trimmed by 1 base and J by 0 bases, leaving 3 bases between them. Germline CDR1 is SQVTM and CDR2 is ANQGSEA. This CDR3 has 12 residues.

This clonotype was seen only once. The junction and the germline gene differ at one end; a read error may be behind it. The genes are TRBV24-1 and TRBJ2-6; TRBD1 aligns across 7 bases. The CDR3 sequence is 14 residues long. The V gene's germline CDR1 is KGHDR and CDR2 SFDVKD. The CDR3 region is CATSDQTGVNVLTF. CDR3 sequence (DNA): TGTGCCACCAGTGATCAAACAGGGGTCAACGTCCTGACTTTC.

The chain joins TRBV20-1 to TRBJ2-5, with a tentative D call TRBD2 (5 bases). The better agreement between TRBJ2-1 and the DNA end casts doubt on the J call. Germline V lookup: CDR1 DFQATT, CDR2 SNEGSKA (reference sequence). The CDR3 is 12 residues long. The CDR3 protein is CSARRTPNEQFF. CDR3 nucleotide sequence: TGCAGTGCTAGACGGACTCCCAATGAGCAGTTCTTC.

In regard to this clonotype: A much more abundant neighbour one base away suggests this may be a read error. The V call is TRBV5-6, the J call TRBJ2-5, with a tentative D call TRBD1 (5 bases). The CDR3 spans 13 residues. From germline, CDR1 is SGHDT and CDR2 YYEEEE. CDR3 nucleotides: TGTGCCAGCAGCAGGACAACTCAAGAGACCCAGCACTTC. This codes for CASSRTTQETQHF.

CDR3 amino acids: CSVGHENQPQHF. The CDR3 DNA follows: TGCAGCGTTGGACACGAGAATCAGCCCCAGCATTTT. The rearrangement joins TRBV29-1 to TRBJ1-5; D gene unclear. V dropped 4 bases and J dropped 4 bases, with 8 bases sitting between them. Germline CDR1 is SQVTM and CDR2 is ANQGSEA. This CDR3 spans 12 amino acids.

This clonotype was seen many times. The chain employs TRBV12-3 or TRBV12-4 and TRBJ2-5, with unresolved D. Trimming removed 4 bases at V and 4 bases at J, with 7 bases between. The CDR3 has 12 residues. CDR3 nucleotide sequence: TGTGCCAGCAGTTCGTGGGTAGAGACCCAGTACTTC. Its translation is CASSSWVETQYF.

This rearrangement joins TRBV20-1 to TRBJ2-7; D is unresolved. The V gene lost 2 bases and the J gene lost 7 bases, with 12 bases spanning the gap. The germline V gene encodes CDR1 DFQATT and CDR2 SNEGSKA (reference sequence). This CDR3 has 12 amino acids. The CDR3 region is CSARKQPNEQYF. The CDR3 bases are TGCAGTGCTAGAAAGCAGCCTAATGAGCAGTACTTC.

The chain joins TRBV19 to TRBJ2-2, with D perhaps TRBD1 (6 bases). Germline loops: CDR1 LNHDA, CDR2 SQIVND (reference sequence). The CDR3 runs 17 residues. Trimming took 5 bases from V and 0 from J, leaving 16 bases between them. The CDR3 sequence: CASSGPGTQTNTGELFF. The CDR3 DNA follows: TGTGCCAGTAGTGGCCCCGGGACACAAACGAACACCGGGGAGCTGTTTTTT.

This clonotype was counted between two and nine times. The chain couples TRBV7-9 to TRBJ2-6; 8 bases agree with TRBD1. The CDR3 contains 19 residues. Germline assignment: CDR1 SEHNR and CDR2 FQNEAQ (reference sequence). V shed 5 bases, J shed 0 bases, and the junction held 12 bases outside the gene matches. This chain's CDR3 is CASSIQGLDRASGANVLTF. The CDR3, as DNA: TGTGCCAGCAGCATCCAGGGGTTGGACAGGGCCTCTGGGGCCAACGTCCTGACTTTC. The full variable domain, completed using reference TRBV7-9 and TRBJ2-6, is DTGVSQNPRHKITKRGQNVTFRCDPISEHNRLYWYRQTLGQGPEFLTYFQNEAQLEKSRLLSDRFSAERPKGSFSTLEIQRTEQGDSAMYLCASSIQGLDRASGANVLTFGAGSRLTVL.

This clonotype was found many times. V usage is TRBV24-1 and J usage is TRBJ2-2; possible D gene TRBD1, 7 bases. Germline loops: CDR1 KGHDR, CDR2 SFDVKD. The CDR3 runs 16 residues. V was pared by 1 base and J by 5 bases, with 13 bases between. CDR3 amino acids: CATSDFRTGLTGELFF. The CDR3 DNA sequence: TGTGCCACCAGTGATTTTAGGACAGGACTAACCGGGGAGCTGTTTTTT.

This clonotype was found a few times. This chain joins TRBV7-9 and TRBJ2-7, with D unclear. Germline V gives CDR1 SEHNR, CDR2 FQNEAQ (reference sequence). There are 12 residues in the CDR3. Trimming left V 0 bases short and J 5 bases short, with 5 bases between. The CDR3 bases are TGTGCCAGCAGCTTAGCATTCAACGAGCAGTACTTC. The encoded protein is CASSLAFNEQYF.

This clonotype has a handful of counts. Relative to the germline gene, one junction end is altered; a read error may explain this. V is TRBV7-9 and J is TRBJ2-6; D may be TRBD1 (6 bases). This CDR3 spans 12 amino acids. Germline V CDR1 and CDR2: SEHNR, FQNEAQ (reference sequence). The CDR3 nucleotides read TGTGCCAGCAGTGTTTCAGGGGTTACGCCGGCTTTC. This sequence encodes CASSVSGVTPAF.

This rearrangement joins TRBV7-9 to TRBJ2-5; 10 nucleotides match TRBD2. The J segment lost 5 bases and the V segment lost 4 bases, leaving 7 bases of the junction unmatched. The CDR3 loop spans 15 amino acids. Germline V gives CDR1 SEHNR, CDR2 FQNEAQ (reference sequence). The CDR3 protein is CASSWLAGVDETQYF. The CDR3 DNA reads TGTGCCAGCAGCTGGCTAGCGGGAGTTGACGAGACCCAGTACTTC.

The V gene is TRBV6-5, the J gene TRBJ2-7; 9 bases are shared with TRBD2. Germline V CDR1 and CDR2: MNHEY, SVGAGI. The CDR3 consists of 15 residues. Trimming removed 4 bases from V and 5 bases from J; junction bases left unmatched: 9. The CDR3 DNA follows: TGTGCCAGCAGTTTTAGCGGGAGTCGATTGGACGAGCAGTACTTC. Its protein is CASSFSGSRLDEQYF.

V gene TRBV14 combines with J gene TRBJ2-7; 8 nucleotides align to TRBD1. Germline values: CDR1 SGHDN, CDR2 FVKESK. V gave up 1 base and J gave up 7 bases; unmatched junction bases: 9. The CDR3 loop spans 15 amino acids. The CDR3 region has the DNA TGTGCCAGCAGCCAAGGTCCTCAGGGGGCGAGGGAGCAGTACTTC. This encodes CASSQGPQGAREQYF.

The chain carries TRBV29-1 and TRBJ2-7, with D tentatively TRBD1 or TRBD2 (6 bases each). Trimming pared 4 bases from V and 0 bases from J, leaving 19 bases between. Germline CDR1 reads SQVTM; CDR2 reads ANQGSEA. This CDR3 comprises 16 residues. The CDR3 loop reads CSVASGERGDSYEQYF. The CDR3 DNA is TGCAGCGTTGCCAGCGGAGAAAGGGGGGACTCCTACGAGCAGTACTTC.

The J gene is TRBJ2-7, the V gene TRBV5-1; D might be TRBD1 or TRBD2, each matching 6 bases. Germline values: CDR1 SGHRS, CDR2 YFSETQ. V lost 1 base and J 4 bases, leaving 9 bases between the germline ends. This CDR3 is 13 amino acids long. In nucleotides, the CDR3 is TGCGCCAGCAGCTTGTGGGGGGCATACGAGCAGTACTTC. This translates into CASSLWGAYEQYF.

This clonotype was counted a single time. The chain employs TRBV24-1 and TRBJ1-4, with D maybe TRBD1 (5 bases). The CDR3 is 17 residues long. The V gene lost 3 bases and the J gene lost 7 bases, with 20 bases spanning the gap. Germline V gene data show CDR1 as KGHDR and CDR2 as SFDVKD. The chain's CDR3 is CATSDIGGNTGGEKLFF. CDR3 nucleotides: TGTGCCACCAGTGATATCGGTGGCAACACCGGGGGTGAAAAACTGTTTTTT.

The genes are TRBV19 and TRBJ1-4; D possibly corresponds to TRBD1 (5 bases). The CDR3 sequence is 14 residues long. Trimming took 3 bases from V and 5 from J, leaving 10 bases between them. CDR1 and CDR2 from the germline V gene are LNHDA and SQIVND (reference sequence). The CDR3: CASSIGDGNEKLFF. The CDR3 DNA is TGTGCCAGTAGTATTGGGGACGGAAATGAAAAACTGTTTTTT.